The T cell receptor beta chain described here comes from a study of blood T cell repertoires in COVID-19. Across the study: Both acute and convalescent COVID-19 samples were obtained from the United States, Italy and Spain. PBMCs, B-cell-depleted T cells, or T cells were the source of the cDNA or gDNA that made up the material.

V was trimmed by 4 bases and J by 2 bases, leaving 12 bases between them. The CDR3 runs to 13 residues. CDR1 is SQVTM, CDR2 ANQGSEA, per germline. Original processing notes: Counts of nucleated cells, estimated from reference gene primer amplification, were obtained. Clones were sequenced by immunoSEQ multiplex PCR, and TCRdb holds only the in-frame ones, with some missing. V and J calls and clone size are copied from that table; D and trimming were computed from the DNA. Of some 130,000 clones in the sample, about 72% were seen once. The specimen was peripheral blood. This sequence originates from a man aged 55 to 70 who had recovered from COVID-19. This rearrangement joins TRBV29-1 to TRBJ2-7; a possible D gene is TRBD1 (6 bases). CDR3 nucleotide sequence: TGCAGCGTTGGGGCCAGGGGTGCCTACGAGCAGTACTTC. As protein: CSVGARGAYEQYF.